The 13 T cell receptor beta chains reported below all come from one sample, sequenced in a study of blood T cell repertoires in COVID-19 (dated by TCRdb to 2020 to 2021). Receptor libraries were prepared by the immunoSEQ multiplex PCR assay. TCRdb stores this immuneACCESS table with in-frame sequences only. Part of the clones is absent; in the studies checked, under half of the shortfall reflects unresolved V genes, and no reason is known for the rest. This sample lists more than 60,000 clones; 65% to 90% were detected once. The biggest ten clones account for around 6% of the sample. Material for sequencing was peripheral blood. These receptors were taken from a man older than 75 with COVID-19, enrolled during active disease.

This chain connects TRBV5-4 to TRBJ1-1; D not resolved. V was trimmed by 0 bases and J by 0 bases, leaving 6 bases between them. Germline lookup yields CDR1 SGHNT and CDR2 YYREEE (reference sequence). CDR3 length: 14 residues. This CDR3 reads CASSLDLMNTEAFF. The CDR3 DNA sequence: TGTGCCAGCAGCTTGGACCTAATGAACACTGAAGCTTTCTTT.

This clone was recorded only once. The V gene is TRBV9, the J gene TRBJ1-2; 12 bases align to TRBD1. The germline V gene has CDR1 SGDLS and CDR2 YYNGEE. The V and J ends lost 3 bases and 4 bases, in that order; junction bases with no gene match: 13. The length of the CDR3 is 18 residues. DNA for the CDR3: TGTGCCAGCAGCGGCCCCCGGGACAGGGGGCCCCTTGTCTATGGCTACACCTTC. Its translation: CASSGPRDRGPLVYGYTF.

The chain is built from TRBV6-2 or TRBV6-3 and TRBJ1-6; no clear D. V was trimmed by 0 bases and J by 7 bases, leaving 7 bases between them. The CDR3 length is 14 residues. Germline loops: CDR1 MNHEY, CDR2 SVGEGT. CDR3 sequence: CASSYSYENSPLHF. CDR3 in DNA: TGTGCCAGCAGTTACTCGTATGAGAATTCACCCCTCCACTTT.

The chain couples TRBV2 to TRBJ2-3, with 10 nucleotides matching TRBD1. After removal of 6 bases from V and 5 bases from J, the junction contained 8 bases not matched to a gene. The germline V gene has CDR1 SNHLY and CDR2 FYNNEI. The CDR3 consists of 15 residues. CDR3 protein: CASSPDRGPIDTQYF. CDR3 nucleotide sequence: TGTGCCAGCAGCCCCGACAGGGGGCCAATAGATACGCAGTATTTT.

The chain joins TRBV19 to TRBJ1-3; D call uncertain. Trimming stripped 2 bases from V and 0 bases from J, with 14 bases between. Germline CDR1 LNHDA, CDR2 SQIVND (reference sequence). The CDR3 extends over 17 amino acids. The CDR3 loop reads CASSILLSFYSGNTIYF. The CDR3 DNA reads as TGTGCCAGTAGTATATTATTATCGTTTTACTCTGGAAACACCATATATTTT.

The chain is built from TRBV12-3 or TRBV12-4 and TRBJ1-2; tentatively, D is TRBD1 (6 bases). With 3 bases removed from V and 1 base from J, the gap between germline ends came to 6 bases. The CDR3 is 13 residues long. CDR3 protein: CASSLDSNYGYTF. The DNA of the CDR3 is TGTGCCAGCAGTTTGGACAGTAACTATGGCTACACCTTC.

This chain links TRBV11-3 with TRBJ1-3, with a possible D match to TRBD1 (5 bases). The germline V gene has CDR1 SGHNT and CDR2 YENEEA. V lost 5 bases, J lost 0 bases, and 11 bases lay in between. The CDR3 sequence is 15 residues long. For the CDR3, the DNA is TGTGCCAGCAGCCTCGACAGCCTCTCTGGAAACACCATATATTTT. It specifies CASSLDSLSGNTIYF.

The chain is built from TRBV14 and TRBJ1-2, with 8 bases aligning to TRBD1. After removal of 4 bases from V and 3 bases from J, the junction contained 19 bases not matched to a gene. The CDR3 covers 19 residues. The germline gives CDR1 SGHDN, CDR2 FVKESK. This CDR3 reads CASSRGERDRLTWDYGYTF. The CDR3 DNA reads TGTGCCAGCAGCCGCGGGGAGCGGGACAGGCTTACTTGGGACTATGGCTACACCTTC.

CDR3 in amino acids: CATSQGNQPQHF. The CDR3 DNA follows: TGTGCCACCAGCCAGGGTAATCAGCCCCAGCATTTT. The rearrangement joins TRBV24-1 to TRBJ1-5, with D tentatively TRBD1 (5 bases). The V gene lost 7 bases and the J gene lost 4 bases, with 7 bases spanning the gap. Germline V lookup: CDR1 KGHDR, CDR2 SFDVKD. The CDR3 loop spans 12 amino acids.

To note about this clone: Distinct nucleotide sequences in the sample also encode this CDR3. J is TRBJ1-2 and V is TRBV9; tentatively, D is TRBD1 (6 bases). The CDR3 is 14 residues long. Trimming removed 0 bases from V and 2 bases from J, with 8 bases in between. Germline CDR1 SGDLS, CDR2 YYNGEE. The CDR3: CASSVGQGNYGYTF. Written as DNA, the CDR3 is TGTGCCAGCAGCGTAGGGCAGGGGAACTATGGCTACACCTTC. The whole variable domain, remainder taken from reference TRBV9 and TRBJ1-2, is DSGVTQTPKHLITATGQRVTLRCSPRSGDLSVYWYQQSLDQGLQFLIQYYNGEERAKGNILERFSAQQFPDLHSELNLSSLELGDSALYFCASSVGQGNYGYTFGSGTRLTVV.

CDR3 in DNA: TGTGCCAGCAGTGAAGTCCCACCAGGCACGGGGGAGCAGTACTTC. Its protein product is CASSEVPPGTGEQYF. V usage is TRBV6-1 and J usage is TRBJ2-7; tentative D call: TRBD2 (5 bases). Germline V CDR1 and CDR2: MNHNS, SASEGT. This CDR3 is 15 amino acids long. V was pared by 1 base and J by 7 bases, with 17 bases between.

This chain joins TRBV9 and TRBJ1-1; 11 nucleotides line up with TRBD1. The CDR3 has 17 amino acids. Germline V gene lookup returns CDR1 SGDLS and CDR2 YYNGEE. Losses at the gene ends were 0 bases for V and 5 bases for J; bases not matched to a gene: 9. CDR3 in amino acids: CASSVEIGTGGATEAFF. DNA of the CDR3: TGTGCCAGCAGCGTAGAGATAGGGACAGGGGGAGCAACTGAAGCTTTCTTT.

The chain couples TRBV5-4 to TRBJ1-1; a weak D match, TRBD1 (6 bases). The CDR3 runs to 14 residues. With 3 bases removed from V and 5 bases from J, the gap between germline ends came to 14 bases. CDR1 SGHNT and CDR2 YYREEE come from the germline V gene (reference sequence). This chain's CDR3 is CASSSQGRGTEAFF. CDR3 DNA: TGTGCCAGCAGCTCGCAGGGTAGGGGGACTGAAGCTTTCTTT.